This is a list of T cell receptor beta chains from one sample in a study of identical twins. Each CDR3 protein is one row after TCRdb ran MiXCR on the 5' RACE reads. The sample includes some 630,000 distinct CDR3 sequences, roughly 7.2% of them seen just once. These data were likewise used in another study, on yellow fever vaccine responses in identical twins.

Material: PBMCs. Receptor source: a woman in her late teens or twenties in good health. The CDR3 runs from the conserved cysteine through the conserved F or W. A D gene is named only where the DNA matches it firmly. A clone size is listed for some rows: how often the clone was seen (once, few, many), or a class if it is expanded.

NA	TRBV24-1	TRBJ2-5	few	CATSDGPKETQYF	TGTGCCACCAGTGATGGGCCGAAAGAGACCCAGTACTTC
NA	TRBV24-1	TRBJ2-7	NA	CATSDPGDEQYF	TGTGCCACCAGTGATCCAGGGGACGAGCAGTACTTC
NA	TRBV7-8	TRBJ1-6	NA	CASSDEYNSPLHF	TGTGCCAGCAGCGATGAATATAATTCACCCCTCCACTTT
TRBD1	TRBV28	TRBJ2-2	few	CASRHATGNTLNTGELFF	TGTGCCAGCCGCCACGCGACAGGGAACACTCTGAACACCGGGGAGCTGTTTTTT
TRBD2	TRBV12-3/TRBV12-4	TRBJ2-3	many	CASSPRSDGAGGTTDTQYF	TGTGCCAGCAGTCCCCGAAGTGATGGTGCGGGAGGTACCACAGATACGCAGTATTTT
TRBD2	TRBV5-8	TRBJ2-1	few	CARGLAGAPAWDEQFF	TGTGCCAGGGGACTAGCGGGAGCACCAGCGTGGGATGAGCAGTTCTTC
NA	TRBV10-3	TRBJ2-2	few	CAISEGDMELFF	TGTGCCATCAGTGAAGGGGATATGGAGCTGTTTTTT
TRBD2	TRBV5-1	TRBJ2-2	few	CASSLGREGTGELFF	TGCGCCAGCAGCTTGGGAAGGGAGGGCACCGGGGAGCTGTTTTTT
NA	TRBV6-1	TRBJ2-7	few	CASTLSTGPSSSYEQYF	TGTGCCAGCACGCTATCAACAGGGCCCTCTAGCTCCTACGAGCAGTACTTC
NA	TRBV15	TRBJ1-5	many	CATSPDLGHSNQPQHF	TGTGCCACCAGCCCAGATCTGGGACATAGCAATCAGCCCCAGCATTTT
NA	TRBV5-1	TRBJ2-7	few	CASSPIATGPVGEQYF	TGCGCCAGCAGCCCTATTGCTACGGGCCCAGTCGGCGAGCAGTACTTC
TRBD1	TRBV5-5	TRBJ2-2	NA	CASSWGQGAGTGELFF	TGTGCCAGCAGCTGGGGACAGGGGGCGGGCACCGGGGAGCTGTTTTTT
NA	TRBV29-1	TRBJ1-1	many	CSVEAGHPNTEAFF	TGCAGCGTTGAGGCGGGCCACCCGAACACTGAAGCTTTCTTT
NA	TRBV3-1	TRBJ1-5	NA	CASSQDHQTNQPQHF	TGTGCCAGCAGCCAAGATCACCAGACAAATCAGCCCCAGCATTTT
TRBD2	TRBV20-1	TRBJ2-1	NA	CSARDGRAGGPDNEQFF	TGCAGTGCTAGAGATGGAAGGGCGGGGGGGCCCGACAATGAGCAGTTCTTC
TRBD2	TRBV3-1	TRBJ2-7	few	CASSQSSGRAYEQYF	TGTGCCAGCAGCCAATCTAGCGGGAGGGCCTACGAGCAGTACTTC
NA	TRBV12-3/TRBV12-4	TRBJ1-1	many	CASSEQSTGEAFF	TGTGCCAGCAGCGAACAAAGTACAGGGGAAGCTTTCTTT
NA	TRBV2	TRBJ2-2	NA	CASSDYGELFF	TGTGCCAGCAGCGACTACGGGGAGCTGTTTTTT
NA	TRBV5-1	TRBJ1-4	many	CASSFGAGEKLFF	TGCGCCAGCAGCTTTGGAGCTGGTGAAAAACTGTTTTTT
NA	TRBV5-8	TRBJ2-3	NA	CASSFIGGLTSTDTQYF	TGTGCCAGCAGCTTTATTGGAGGTCTTACTAGCACAGATACGCAGTATTTT
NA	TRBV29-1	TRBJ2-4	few	CSVRYGENIQYF	TGCAGCGTTCGTTACGGGGAAAACATTCAGTACTTC
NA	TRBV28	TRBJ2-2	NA	CASSFMGPWGRPTGELFF	TGTGCCAGCAGTTTTATGGGCCCCTGGGGCCGCCCCACCGGGGAGCTGTTTTTT
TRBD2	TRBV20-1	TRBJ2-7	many	CSGGTSFQQYF	TGCAGTGGCGGGACTAGCTTTCAGCAGTACTTC
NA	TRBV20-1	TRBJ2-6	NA	CSASGDPGANVLTF	TGCAGTGCTTCAGGGGACCCTGGGGCCAACGTCCTGACTTTC
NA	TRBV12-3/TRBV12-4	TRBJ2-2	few	CASISGAARTGELFF	TGTGCCAGCATAAGCGGCGCCGCGAGGACCGGGGAGCTGTTTTTT
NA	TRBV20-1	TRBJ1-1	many	CSAREGRYTEAFF	TGCAGTGCTAGAGAAGGCAGGTACACTGAAGCTTTCTTT
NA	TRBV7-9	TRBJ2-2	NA	CASRGGPNTGELFF	TGTGCCAGCAGGGGAGGCCCGAACACCGGGGAGCTGTTTTTT
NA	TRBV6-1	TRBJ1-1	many	CASTEIRNTEAFF	TGTGCCAGCACAGAGATAAGGAACACTGAAGCTTTCTTT
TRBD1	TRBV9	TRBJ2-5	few	CASSVGQGARETQYF	TGTGCCAGCAGCGTTGGACAGGGGGCGCGGGAGACCCAGTACTTC
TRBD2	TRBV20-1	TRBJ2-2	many	CSARGRANTGELFF	TGCAGTGCTAGGGGGAGGGCGAACACCGGGGAGCTGTTTTTT
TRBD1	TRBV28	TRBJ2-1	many	CASSNHGTATSEQFF	TGTGCCAGCAGTAATCACGGGACAGCTACGAGTGAGCAGTTCTTC
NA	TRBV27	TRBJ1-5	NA	CASSLLGASGNQPQHF	TGTGCCAGCAGTTTATTAGGGGCCTCGGGCAATCAGCCCCAGCATTTT
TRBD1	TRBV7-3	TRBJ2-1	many	CASSPGTGGFNEQFF	TGTGCCAGCAGCCCCGGGACAGGGGGCTTCAATGAGCAGTTCTTC
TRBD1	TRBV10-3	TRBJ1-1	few	CAIARDRHTEAFF	TGTGCCATCGCGCGGGACAGGCACACTGAAGCTTTCTTT
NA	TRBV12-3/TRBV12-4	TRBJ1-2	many	CASSRGINYGYTF	TGTGCCAGCAGTCGCGGGATCAACTATGGCTACACCTTC
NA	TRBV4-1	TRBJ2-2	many	CASSQDWAGGELFF	TGCGCCAGCAGCCAAGATTGGGCGGGCGGGGAGCTGTTTTTT
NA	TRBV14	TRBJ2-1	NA	CASSLHGGNEQFF	TGTGCCAGCAGCCTTCATGGAGGGAATGAGCAGTTCTTC
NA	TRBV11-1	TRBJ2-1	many	CASSWLLRTSSYNEQFF	TGTGCCAGCAGCTGGCTCTTGCGGACCAGCTCCTACAATGAGCAGTTCTTC
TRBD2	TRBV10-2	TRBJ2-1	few	CASSEARGVAGGVNEQFF	TGCGCCAGCAGTGAGGCCCGAGGTGTAGCGGGAGGGGTCAATGAGCAGTTCTTC
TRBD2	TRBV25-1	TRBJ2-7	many	CASSEPSSGTKEQYF	TGTGCCAGCAGTGAACCCTCTAGCGGGACCAAGGAGCAGTACTTC
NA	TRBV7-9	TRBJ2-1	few	CASSFPRRAINEQFF	TGTGCCAGCAGCTTTCCCAGGAGAGCCATCAATGAGCAGTTCTTC
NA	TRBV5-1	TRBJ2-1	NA	CASSPGGFSYNEQFF	TGCGCCAGCAGCCCGGGCGGGTTCTCCTACAATGAGCAGTTCTTC
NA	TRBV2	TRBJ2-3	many	CASSPRGRDTQYF	TGTGCCAGCAGTCCACGCGGCCGAGATACGCAGTATTTT
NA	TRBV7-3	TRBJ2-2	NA	CASRRRRDTGELFF	TGTGCCAGCCGGCGGAGGAGGGACACCGGGGAGCTGTTTTTT
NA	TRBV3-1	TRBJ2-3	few	CASSLLGASKSTDTQYF	TGTGCCAGCAGCCTTCTGGGGGCTAGCAAAAGCACAGATACGCAGTATTTT
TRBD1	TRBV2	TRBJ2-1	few	CASSHRDRAYNEQFF	TGTGCCAGCAGTCACCGGGACAGGGCCTACAATGAGCAGTTCTTC
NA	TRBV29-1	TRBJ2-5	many	CSVEGDWTGTGETQYF	TGCAGCGTTGAAGGGGATTGGACGGGAACAGGGGAGACCCAGTACTTC
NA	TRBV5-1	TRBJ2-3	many	CASKASGTDTQYF	TGCGCCAGCAAGGCATCAGGAACAGATACGCAGTATTTT
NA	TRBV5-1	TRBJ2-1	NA	CASSLDRGSGSGNEQFF	TGCGCCAGCAGCTTGGATCGGGGCTCGGGATCGGGGAATGAGCAGTTCTTC
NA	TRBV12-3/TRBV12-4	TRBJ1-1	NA	CASSLNRVDTEAFF	TGTGCCAGCAGTCTCAACAGGGTCGATACTGAAGCTTTCTTT
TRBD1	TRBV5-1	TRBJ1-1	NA	CASSPGQAGTEASF	TGCGCCAGCAGCCCCGGACAGGCGGGGACTGAAGCTTCCTTT
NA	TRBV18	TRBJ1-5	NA	CASSLNTGDNQPQHF	TGTGCCAGCTCACTCAATACAGGAGATAATCAGCCCCAGCATTTT
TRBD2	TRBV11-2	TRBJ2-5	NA	CASSLGSRGGGETQYF	TGTGCCAGCAGCTTAGGATCGCGGGGGGGCGGGGAGACCCAGTACTTC
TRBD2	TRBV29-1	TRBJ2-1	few	CSVEGLAASIYNEQFF	TGCAGCGTTGAGGGACTAGCGGCTTCGATCTACAATGAGCAGTTCTTC
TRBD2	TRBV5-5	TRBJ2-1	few	CASSLSSGGAYEQFF	TGTGCCAGCAGCTTGTCTAGCGGGGGGGCGTATGAGCAGTTCTTC
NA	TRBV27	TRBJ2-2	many	CASSSRGHTGELFF	TGTGCCAGCAGTTCGCGGGGCCACACCGGGGAGCTGTTTTTT
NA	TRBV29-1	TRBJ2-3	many	CSVVWGEKVTDTQYF	TGCAGCGTTGTTTGGGGCGAGAAAGTCACAGATACGCAGTATTTT